What follows describes a single T cell receptor (beta chain). Using immunoSEQ multiplex PCR, the repertoire was profiled, and TCRdb retains in-frame clones only, with some absent. This table holds 90,000 to 120,000 clones, 90% to 95% found once. CDR1 MNHEY and CDR2 SVGEGT come from the germline V gene. The CDR3 extends over 16 amino acids. V gave up 0 bases and J gave up 3 bases; unmatched junction bases: 8. The data originate from a study of blood T cell repertoires in COVID-19. This chain joins TRBV6-2 or TRBV6-3 and TRBJ2-7; 7 nucleotides agree with TRBD2. The sequence came from a human donor in a cohort sampled during active COVID-19. The sequenced sample was peripheral blood. The CDR3, as DNA: TGTGCCAGCAGTTACTCCTCTAGCGGTTTCGACTACGAGCAGTACTTC. Protein: CASSYSSSGFDYEQYF.